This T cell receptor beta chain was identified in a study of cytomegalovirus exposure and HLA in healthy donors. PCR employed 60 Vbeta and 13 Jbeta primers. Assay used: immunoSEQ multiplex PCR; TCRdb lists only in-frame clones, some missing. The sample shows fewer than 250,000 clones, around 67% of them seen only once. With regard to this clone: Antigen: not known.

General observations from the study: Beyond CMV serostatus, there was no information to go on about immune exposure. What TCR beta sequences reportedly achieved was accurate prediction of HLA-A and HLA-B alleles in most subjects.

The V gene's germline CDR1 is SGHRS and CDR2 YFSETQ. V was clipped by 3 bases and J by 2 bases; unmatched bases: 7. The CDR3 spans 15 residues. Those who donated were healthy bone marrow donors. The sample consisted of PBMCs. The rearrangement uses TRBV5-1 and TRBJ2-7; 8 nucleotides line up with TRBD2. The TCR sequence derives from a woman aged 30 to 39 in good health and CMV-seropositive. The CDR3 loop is CASSSLAEGTYEQYF. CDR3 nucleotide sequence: TGCGCCAGCAGCTCACTAGCGGAGGGAACCTACGAGCAGTACTTC.